Each of the 29 T cell receptor beta chains below was sequenced from the same sample in a study of cytomegalovirus exposure and HLA in healthy donors. PCR involved 60 Vbeta and 13 Jbeta primers. Profiling relied on immunoSEQ multiplex PCR, and the TCRdb table lists in-frame clones only, not all of them. The sample has 160,000 or so clones, 71% seen once. Source material: PBMCs. The receptors stem from a woman under 40 in good health and CMV-seronegative.

The chain is built from TRBV9 and TRBJ2-1, with TRBD1 identical over 7 bases. V shed 0 bases and J 5 bases; nucleotides not matched to a gene: 5. From germline, CDR1 is SGDLS and CDR2 YYNGEE. This CDR3 is built from 15 residues. The CDR3 loop is CASSVAGQGDNEQFF. As DNA, the CDR3 is TGTGCCAGCAGCGTAGCTGGCCAGGGGGACAATGAGCAGTTCTTC.

V gene TRBV18 combines with J gene TRBJ2-1; 7 positions match TRBD2. Germline loops: CDR1 KGHSH, CDR2 LQKENI. V shed 3 bases and J 7 bases; nucleotides not matched to a gene: 3. CDR3 length equals 13 residues. CDR3 loop: CASSPLSGNEQFF. CDR3 bases: TGTGCCAGCTCACCCCTTAGCGGGAATGAGCAGTTCTTC.

The chain recombines TRBV7-3 with TRBJ1-4, with TRBD1 as a possible D gene (5 bases). The CDR3 contains 16 residues. V dropped 3 bases and J dropped 10 bases, with 21 bases sitting between them. CDR1 and CDR2 (germline): SGHTA, FQGTGA. CDR3 protein: CASSFRPDTSGGKLFF. CDR3 in DNA: TGTGCCAGCAGCTTCCGACCGGACACCTCGGGAGGAAAACTGTTTTTT.

The rearrangement uses TRBV4-1 and TRBJ1-1, with 11 bases lining up with TRBD1. Germline CDR1 reads MGHRA; CDR2 reads YSYEKL. Trimming at V came to 4 bases and at J to 4 bases, leaving 8 bases not matched to a gene. This CDR3 is 16 amino acids long. In nucleotides, the CDR3 is TGCGCCAGCAGCCGGGGACAGGGGGTTGGTTTCACTGAAGCTTTCTTT. As protein: CASSRGQGVGFTEAFF.

V gene TRBV7-9 combines with J gene TRBJ2-7; 7 bases are a match to TRBD1. V lost 4 bases and J lost 4; bases outside the gene matches: 4. CDR1 and CDR2 from the germline V gene are SEHNR and FQNEAQ (reference sequence). The CDR3 loop spans 13 amino acids. CDR3 amino acids: CASSSRGQYEQYF. The CDR3 coding sequence is TGTGCCAGCAGCTCGAGGGGACAGTACGAGCAGTACTTC. Full variable domain (outside the CDR3, taken from reference TRBV7-9 and TRBJ2-7): DTGVSQNPRHKITKRGQNVTFRCDPISEHNRLYWYRQTLGQGPEFLTYFQNEAQLEKSRLLSDRFSAERPKGSFSTLEIQRTEQGDSAMYLCASSSRGQYEQYFGPGTRLTVT.

This chain uses TRBV6-1 with TRBJ2-7; tentative D call: TRBD2 (5 bases). The CDR3 sequence is 12 residues long. Trimming stripped 5 bases from V and 6 bases from J, with 11 bases between. Germline V gene lookup returns CDR1 MNHNS and CDR2 SASEGT. Written as DNA, the CDR3 is TGTGCCAGCAGTCCGGGATTGGGCGAGCAGTACTTC. This gives the protein CASSPGLGEQYF.

Only one count was recorded for this clone. The chain is built from TRBV29-1 and TRBJ2-7; TRBD2 matches at 8 bases. V was clipped by 3 bases and J by 12 bases; unmatched bases: 4. Germline V lookup: CDR1 SQVTM, CDR2 ANQGSEA. CDR3 length equals 10 residues. CDR3 in amino acids: CSVESGTRYF. The CDR3 bases are TGCAGCGTTGAGTCCGGGACTAGGTACTTC.

The chain combines TRBV19 with TRBJ2-1; 7 nucleotides agree with TRBD1. CDR1 LNHDA and CDR2 SQIVND come from the germline V gene (reference sequence). Trimming removed 11 bases from V and 0 bases from J; junction bases left unmatched: 7. There are 14 residues in the CDR3. In DNA, the CDR3 is TGTGCCGTAAGCCGACAGGGCTCCTACAATGAGCAGTTCTTC. Amino acids: CAVSRQGSYNEQFF.

The chain joins TRBV7-2 to TRBJ2-2; TRBD1 might be the D (6 bases). The germline V gene encodes CDR1 SGHTA and CDR2 FQGNSA. The CDR3 extends over 15 amino acids. V dropped 2 bases and J dropped 8 bases, with 15 bases sitting between them. Here the CDR3 DNA reads TGTGCCAGCAGCTTAATGACAGGATGGACTGGGGAGCTGTTTTTT. It codes for CASSLMTGWTGELFF.

This clone was counted between two and nine times. The chain employs TRBV28 and TRBJ2-5, with 11 bases aligning to TRBD2. CDR1 MDHEN and CDR2 SYDVKM come from the germline V gene. Trimming at V came to 10 bases and at J to 7 bases, leaving 11 bases not matched to a gene. The CDR3 has 14 residues. The chain's CDR3 is CATNLSGRDATQYF. CDR3 DNA: TGTGCCACCAACCTTAGCGGGAGGGATGCGACCCAGTACTTC.

The J gene is TRBJ2-7, the V gene TRBV7-9; D not certain. The germline gives CDR1 SEHNR, CDR2 FQNEAQ (reference sequence). The CDR3 has 11 residues. Trimming left V 6 bases short and J 5 bases short, with 8 bases between. The CDR3 sequence: CASSQSNEQYF. In DNA form, the CDR3 reads TGTGCCAGCAGTCAAAGCAACGAGCAGTACTTC.

The genes are TRBV7-3 and TRBJ1-1; 7 bases are a match to TRBD1. The CDR3 sequence is 13 residues long. Germline-derived CDR1 and CDR2 are SGHTA and FQGTGA. The ends lost 3 bases at V and 7 bases at J; junction bases unmatched: 5. The CDR3 nucleotides are TGTGCCAGCAGCTTGACAGGGTTGGATGAAGCTTTCTTT. It yields the protein CASSLTGLDEAFF. The full variable domain, in which reference TRBV7-3 and TRBJ1-1 provide the parts outside the CDR3, is GAGVSQTPSNKVTEKGKYVELRCDPISGHTALYWYRQSLGQGPEFLIYFQGTGAADDSGLPNDRFFAVRPEGSVSTLKIQRTERGDSAVYLCASSLTGLDEAFFGQGTRLTVV.

The rearrangement joins TRBV2 to TRBJ2-1, with TRBD2 identical over 7 bases. Trimming at V came to 5 bases and at J to 5 bases, leaving 6 bases not matched to a gene. Germline-derived CDR1 and CDR2 are SNHLY and FYNNEI. The CDR3 has 14 residues. The CDR3 loop is CASSREAGHNEQFF. CDR3 sequence (DNA): TGTGCCAGCAGTCGGGAGGCAGGTCACAATGAGCAGTTCTTC.

This clone was found a few times. The CDR3 here is CASSVDRGFSGYTF. CDR3 DNA sequence: TGTGCCAGCAGCGTGGACAGGGGTTTTTCGGGCTACACCTTC. The chain recombines TRBV7-2 with TRBJ1-2, with 9 bases aligning to TRBD1. The germline gives CDR1 SGHTA, CDR2 FQGNSA. The ends lost 5 bases at V and 8 bases at J; junction bases unmatched: 9. There are 14 residues in the CDR3.

This sequence joins TRBV4-2 and TRBJ1-4; 11 bases agree with TRBD1. The CDR3 covers 16 residues. CDR1 and CDR2 from the germline V gene are LGHNA and YNFKEQ. The ends lost 2 bases at V and 8 bases at J; junction bases unmatched: 7. CDR3 in amino acids: CASSQIAGQGDEKLFF. The CDR3 bases are TGTGCCAGCAGCCAAATAGCGGGACAGGGGGACGAAAAACTGTTTTTT.

V usage is TRBV5-1 and J usage is TRBJ2-7; D remains ambiguous. This CDR3 is built from 16 residues. V gave up 1 base and J gave up 2 bases, with 16 bases separating them. Germline V gene data show CDR1 as SGHRS and CDR2 as YFSETQ. The CDR3 coding sequence is TGCGCCAGCAGCTTGTCAGGTGGCGCAGAAACCTACGAGCAGTACTTC. Its translation is CASSLSGGAETYEQYF.

V gene TRBV15 combines with J gene TRBJ1-3, with D possibly matching TRBD1 (6 bases). Germline-derived CDR1 and CDR2 are LNHNV and YYDKDF (reference sequence). The CDR3 consists of 15 residues. Deletions cut 3 bases from V and 4 bases from J, with 13 bases between. The CDR3 loop is CATSSDRSSGNTIYF. The CDR3 region has the DNA TGTGCCACCAGCAGTGACAGGTCATCAGGAAACACCATATATTTT.

V usage is TRBV4-1 and J usage is TRBJ1-1; unclear D gene. The CDR3 spans 15 residues. Germline V gene sequence: CDR1 MGHRA, CDR2 YSYEKL. V was shortened by 1 base and J by 5 bases, with 14 bases between the two germline ends. The CDR3 region is CASSQVQTSGTEAFF. CDR3 in DNA: TGCGCCAGCAGCCAAGTCCAGACATCGGGGACTGAAGCTTTCTTT.

The rearrangement links TRBV4-3 to TRBJ1-4; 7 bases map to TRBD1. V trimming: 0 bases; J trimming: 10 bases; junction bases outside the gene matches: 11. The CDR3 spans 16 residues. Germline CDR1 LGHNA, CDR2 YSLEER. CDR3 in amino acids: CASSQEYGQESGKLFF. In DNA form, the CDR3 reads TGCGCCAGCAGCCAAGAGTACGGACAGGAAAGTGGAAAACTGTTTTTT.

The chain recombines TRBV4-2 with TRBJ2-3; the D is unclear. V was trimmed by 4 bases and J by 0 bases, leaving 5 bases between them. This CDR3 is 13 amino acids long. Per germline, CDR1 LGHNA and CDR2 YNFKEQ. The CDR3 sequence is CASSPLSTDTQYF. Here the CDR3 DNA reads TGTGCCAGCAGCCCTCTTAGCACAGATACGCAGTATTTT.

V gene TRBV7-2 combines with J gene TRBJ2-1; 7 bases agree with TRBD1. Germline CDR1 SGHTA, CDR2 FQGNSA. Germline trimming cut 5 bases from V and 4 bases from J; bases unmatched to any gene: 2. The CDR3 extends over 13 amino acids. The CDR3 loop reads CASSRGQYNEQFF. The CDR3 bases are TGTGCCAGCAGCCGGGGACAGTACAATGAGCAGTTCTTC.

In its sample, this clone was seen once. CDR3 in amino acids: CAISGGGPAEKLFF. The DNA of the CDR3 is TGTGCCATCAGTGGAGGGGGTCCGGCCGAAAAACTGTTTTTT. The chain carries TRBV10-3 and TRBJ1-4, with a possible D match to TRBD1 (6 bases). Germline values: CDR1 ENHRY, CDR2 SYGVKD. This CDR3 contains 14 residues. The V end was cut by 4 bases, the J end by 8 bases, with 14 bases between.

The chain uses TRBV28 and TRBJ1-2; 8 bases agree with TRBD1. Germline V gene data show CDR1 as MDHEN and CDR2 as SYDVKM. The junction had 6 bases not matched to a gene; V was cut back by 5 bases and J by 4 bases. There are 14 residues in the CDR3. The CDR3 DNA reads as TGTGCCAGCAGTCTGACAGGGGCGAGCTATGGCTACACCTTC. It is translated as CASSLTGASYGYTF.

The chain has TRBV5-1 and TRBJ1-3, with D possibly matching TRBD1 (6 bases). Germline CDR1 SGHRS, CDR2 YFSETQ. Trimming shortened V by 3 bases and J by 0 bases, and 10 bases separated the two germline ends. The CDR3 runs to 15 residues. The CDR3: CASSSGQLSGNTIYF. The CDR3, as DNA: TGCGCCAGCAGCTCCGGACAGCTCTCTGGAAACACCATATATTTT.

This sequence joins TRBV28 and TRBJ2-1; 7 nucleotides agree with TRBD2. Trimming at V came to 7 bases and at J to 2 bases, leaving 11 bases not matched to a gene. Per the germline V gene, CDR1 is MDHEN and CDR2 is SYDVKM. CDR3 length equals 16 residues. The CDR3 DNA reads as TGTGCCAGCAAAACACCGGGGGGAGGACCCTACAATGAGCAGTTCTTC. The encoded protein is CASKTPGGGPYNEQFF.

The rearrangement links TRBV7-3 to TRBJ2-3; possibly TRBD1 for D (6 bases). Germline values: CDR1 SGHTA, CDR2 FQGTGA. This CDR3 contains 15 residues. The V and J ends lost 2 bases and 2 bases respectively, with 11 bases between them. The CDR3 nucleotides are TGTGCCAGCAGCTTAGGCAGGGGATTCACAGATACGCAGTATTTT. It is translated as CASSLGRGFTDTQYF.

The chain is built from TRBV5-6 and TRBJ1-1; no definite D call. The CDR3 sequence is 14 residues long. V was clipped by 1 base and J by 0 bases, with 7 bases between them. Germline CDR1 and CDR2: SGHDT and YYEEEE. This CDR3 is CASSLLRVNTEAFF. CDR3 sequence (DNA): TGTGCCAGCAGCTTGTTACGGGTGAACACTGAAGCTTTCTTT.

J is TRBJ2-1 and V is TRBV28; 7 nucleotides agree with TRBD1. V was clipped by 3 bases and J by 8 bases; unmatched bases: 7. The CDR3 length is 14 residues. Germline lookup yields CDR1 MDHEN and CDR2 SYDVKM. DNA for the CDR3: TGTGCCAGCAGTTTTCTACAGGGGATTGATGAGCAGTTCTTC. Translated, it gives CASSFLQGIDEQFF. The full variable domain, its missing parts supplied by reference TRBV28 and TRBJ2-1, is DVKVTQSSRYLVKRTGEKVFLECVQDMDHENMFWYRQDPGLGLRLIYFSYDVKMKEKGDIPEGYSVSREKKERFSLILESASTNQTSMYLCASSFLQGIDEQFFGPGTRLTVL.

The rearrangement joins TRBV7-2 to TRBJ2-7, with 12 bases lining up with TRBD2. Trimming at V came to 5 bases and at J to 3 bases, leaving 2 bases not matched to a gene. The CDR3 is 14 amino acids. Germline CDR1 reads SGHTA; CDR2 reads FQGNSA. The CDR3 DNA reads TGTGCCAGCAGCCGGACTAGCGGGGACTACGAGCAGTACTTC. It translates to CASSRTSGDYEQYF.